This T cell receptor (beta chain) is from a study of T cells expressing NK-cell markers. Study-level background: One of eight sequenced donors was HCMV-seronegative; the other seven were seropositive.

Synthesis of TCR beta cDNA relied on 5'RACE template switching carrying UMIs. One entry per CDR3 protein, without DNA, is what TCRdb gives after re-calling the 5' RACE reads. The table lists a few hundred thousand distinct CDR3 sequences. CDR3 length: 14 amino acids. This chain links TRBV12-3 or TRBV12-4 with TRBJ1-2. This clonotype originated in a man aged 18-75 years in good health. Input material: blood T cells: a sorted CD56 or NKG2C T cell subset, CD4+ or CD8+ T cells, or bulk PBMC T cells (not recorded which). The CDR3 sequence is CASRGTAEYYGYTF.